The T cell receptor beta chain under discussion was sequenced for a study of T cell responses to AZD1222 COVID-19 vaccine. Whole-study results and caveats: Most donors were white British and more were female, and clonal diversity was possibly underestimated. Vaccine-associated CD4 TCRs ranged over spike, dominating at 160-218 and 743-854.

TCRdb's table, derived via immunoSEQ multiplex PCR, lists solely in-frame clones and lacks some. Counted here are about 100,000 clones, roughly 88% occurring once; the ten biggest clones make up about 2.5%. The ends were cut back, 9 bases at V and 0 bases at J, with 13 bases in the middle. Germline V CDR1 and CDR2: SNHLY, FYNNEI. This CDR3 comprises 14 residues. In regard to this clone: Its target is unknown.

V usage is TRBV2 and J usage is TRBJ2-3; D ambiguous. The source was peripheral blood, collected on day 0 of AZD1222 vaccination. The TCR comes from an adult in good health. The CDR3 coding sequence is TGTGCCAGTGAACGGGCGGATAGCACAGATACGCAGTATTTT. Encoded protein: CASERADSTDTQYF. The variable domain in full, with the rest retrieved from reference TRBV2 and TRBJ2-3, is EPEVTQTPSHQVTQMGQEVILRCVPISNHLYFYWYRQILGQKVEFLVSFYNNEISEKSEIFDDQFSVERPDGSNFTLKIRSTKLEDSAMYFCASERADSTDTQYFGPGTRLTVL.